This T cell receptor beta chain stems from a study of T cell repertoires in cytomegalovirus infection. For the study at large: Shared public TCR beta signatures pointed to both CMV infection and a matching HLA type. Whole-study findings and limits: Clonotype analysis showed dominance of the ex vivo response by HLA-C-restricted CMV-specific TCR beta clonotypes. The cumulative frequency of public TCR beta families distinguished individuals who carried CMV together with the relevant HLA.

This CDR3 region has 16 residues. V was shortened by 4 bases and J by 0 bases, with 10 bases between the two germline ends. The germline CDR1 and CDR2 sequences are SGHVS and FQNEAQ. TCRdb processed the reads anew with MiXCR; each CDR3 protein has one entry. This table has 310,000 or so distinct CDR3 sequences, about 9.2% appearing once. This clonotype was counted ten times or more. Its antigen is not identified. This rearrangement joins TRBV7-8 to TRBJ2-6; TRBD1 or TRBD2 may be the D gene (5 bases each). The sequenced sample consisted of PBMCs. The sequence derives from a human donor in good health (CMV status not recorded). Some clones in this sample may be carry-over from other donors' samples. The DNA for the CDR3 is TGTGCCAGCAGCTCCCCGAGGGGCTCTGGGGCCAACGTCCTGACTTTC. Protein sequence: CASSSPRGSGANVLTF.